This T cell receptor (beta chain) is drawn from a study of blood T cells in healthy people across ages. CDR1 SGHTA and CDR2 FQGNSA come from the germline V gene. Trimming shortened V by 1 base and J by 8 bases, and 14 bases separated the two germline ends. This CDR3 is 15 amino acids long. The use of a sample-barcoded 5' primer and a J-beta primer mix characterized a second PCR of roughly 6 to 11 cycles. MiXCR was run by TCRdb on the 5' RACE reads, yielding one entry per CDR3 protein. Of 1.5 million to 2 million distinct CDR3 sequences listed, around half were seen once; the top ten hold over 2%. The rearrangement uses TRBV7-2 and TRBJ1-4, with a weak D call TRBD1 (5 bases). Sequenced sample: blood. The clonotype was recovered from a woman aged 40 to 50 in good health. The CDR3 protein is CASSLVGGFREKLFF. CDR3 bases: TGTGCCAGCAGCTTAGTGGGGGGGTTTAGAGAAAAACTGTTTTTT.